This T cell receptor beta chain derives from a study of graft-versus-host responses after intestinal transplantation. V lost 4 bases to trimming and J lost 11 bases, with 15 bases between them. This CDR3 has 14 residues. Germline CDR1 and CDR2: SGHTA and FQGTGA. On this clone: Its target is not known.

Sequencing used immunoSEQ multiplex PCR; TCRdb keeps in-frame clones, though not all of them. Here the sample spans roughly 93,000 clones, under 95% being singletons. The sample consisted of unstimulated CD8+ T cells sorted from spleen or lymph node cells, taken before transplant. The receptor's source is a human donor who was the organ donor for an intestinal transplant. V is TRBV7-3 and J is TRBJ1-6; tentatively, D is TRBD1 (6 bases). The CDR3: CASSSLQGSPPLHF. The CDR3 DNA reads TGTGCCAGCAGCTCCTTACAGGGTTCGCCACCCCTCCACTTT.